The clone carrying this T cell receptor (beta chain) was detected once. Its matching antigen is unknown. This entry comes from a study of cytomegalovirus exposure and HLA in healthy donors. The CDR3 length is 16 residues. Trimming at V came to 7 bases and at J to 4 bases, leaving 11 bases not matched to a gene. Germline V gives CDR1 SEHNR, CDR2 FQNEAQ (reference sequence). Study results and caveats: In most subjects, TCR beta sequences reportedly gave accurate predictions of HLA-A and HLA-B alleles.

Donors were nominally healthy when sampled, though unrecorded immune exposures were likely. The PCR had 60 Vbeta and 13 Jbeta primers. Clones were sequenced by immunoSEQ multiplex PCR, and TCRdb holds only the in-frame ones, with some missing. The data show about 98,000 clones, with approximately 78% seen just once and approximately 1.4% held by the top ten. Sequencing was performed on PBMCs. The chain uses TRBV7-9 and TRBJ1-3; 9 bases map to TRBD1. This sequence was found in a man in his forties in good health and CMV-seronegative. The CDR3 DNA sequence: TGTGCCAGCACCTCCCCCGGGACAGGGAACGGAAACACCATATATTTT. Translated: CASTSPGTGNGNTIYF.